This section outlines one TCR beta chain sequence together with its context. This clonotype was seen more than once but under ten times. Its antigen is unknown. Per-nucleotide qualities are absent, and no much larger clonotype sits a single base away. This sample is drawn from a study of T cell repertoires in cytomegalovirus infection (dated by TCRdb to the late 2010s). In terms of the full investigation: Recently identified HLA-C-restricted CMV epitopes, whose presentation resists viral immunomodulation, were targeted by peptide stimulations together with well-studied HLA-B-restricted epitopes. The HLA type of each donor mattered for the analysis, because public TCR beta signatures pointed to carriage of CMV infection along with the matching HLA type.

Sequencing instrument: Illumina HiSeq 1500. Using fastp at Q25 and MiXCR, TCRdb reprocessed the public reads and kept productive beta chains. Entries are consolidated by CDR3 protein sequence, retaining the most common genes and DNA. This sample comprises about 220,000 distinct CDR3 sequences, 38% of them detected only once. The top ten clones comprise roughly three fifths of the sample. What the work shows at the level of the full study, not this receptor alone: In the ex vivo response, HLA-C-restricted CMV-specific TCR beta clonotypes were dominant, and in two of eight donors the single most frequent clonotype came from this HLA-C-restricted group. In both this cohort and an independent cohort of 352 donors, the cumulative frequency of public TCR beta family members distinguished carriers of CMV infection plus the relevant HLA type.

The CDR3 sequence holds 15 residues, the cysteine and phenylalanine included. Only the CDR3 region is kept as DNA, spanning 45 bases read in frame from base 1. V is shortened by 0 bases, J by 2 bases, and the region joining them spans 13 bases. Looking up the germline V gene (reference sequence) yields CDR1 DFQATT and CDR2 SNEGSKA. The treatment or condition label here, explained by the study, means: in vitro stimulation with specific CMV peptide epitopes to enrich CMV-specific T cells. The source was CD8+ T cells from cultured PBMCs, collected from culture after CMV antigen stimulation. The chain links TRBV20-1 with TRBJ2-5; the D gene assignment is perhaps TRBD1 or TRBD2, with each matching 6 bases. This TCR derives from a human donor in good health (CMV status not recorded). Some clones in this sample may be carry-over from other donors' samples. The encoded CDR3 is CSAREIGGTQETQYF. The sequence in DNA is TGCAGTGCTAGAGAGATCGGCGGGACACAAGAGACCCAGTACTTC.